This T cell receptor beta chain was recorded in a study of CD8+CD57+ T cells in acquired aplastic anemia. The ends were cut back, 4 bases at V and 5 bases at J, with 14 bases in the middle. The CDR3 is made up of 14 amino acids. General study findings and limits: Roughly 30 was the count of CD8+ CDR3 sequences that patients shared with controls.

In patients chosen for sequencing, flow cytometry had shown CD8+CD57+ cell expansion. Every patient had severe acquired aplastic anemia. At blood sampling, none of the patients had yet received therapy. CDR3 and TCR beta VDJ profiling relied on a genomic DNA template. Each CDR3 protein gets one entry after TCRdb re-called the reads with MiXCR. The sample holds 170,000 or so distinct CDR3 sequences, roughly 48% seen once. With respect to this clonotype: Antigen specificity is unknown.

This receptor was obtained from a human donor with aplastic anemia. The sample taken for sequencing was sorted CD4+, CD8+, or CD8+CD57+ T cells (not recorded which) from PBMCs. The V call is TRBV12-3 or TRBV12-4, the J call TRBJ1-2; D uncertain. Here the CDR3 reads CASSYSENAYGYTF. CDR3 nucleotide sequence: TGTGCCAGCAGTTACTCCGAGAACGCTTATGGCTACACCTTC.